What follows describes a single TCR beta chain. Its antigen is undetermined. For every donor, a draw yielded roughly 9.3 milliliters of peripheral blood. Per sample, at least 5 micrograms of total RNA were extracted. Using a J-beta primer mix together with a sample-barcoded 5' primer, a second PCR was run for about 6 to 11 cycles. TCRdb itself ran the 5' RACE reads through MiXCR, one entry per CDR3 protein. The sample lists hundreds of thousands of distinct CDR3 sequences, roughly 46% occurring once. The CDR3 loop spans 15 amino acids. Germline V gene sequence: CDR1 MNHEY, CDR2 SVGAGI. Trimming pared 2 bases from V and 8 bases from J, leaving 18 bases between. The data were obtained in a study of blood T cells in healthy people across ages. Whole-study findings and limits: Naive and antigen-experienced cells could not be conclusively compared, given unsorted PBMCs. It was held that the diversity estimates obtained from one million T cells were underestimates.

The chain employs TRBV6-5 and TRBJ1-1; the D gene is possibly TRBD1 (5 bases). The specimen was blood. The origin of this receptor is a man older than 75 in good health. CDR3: CASSYGAGPPREAFF. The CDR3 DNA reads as TGTGCCAGCAGTTACGGGGCAGGCCCTCCGCGAGAAGCTTTCTTT.